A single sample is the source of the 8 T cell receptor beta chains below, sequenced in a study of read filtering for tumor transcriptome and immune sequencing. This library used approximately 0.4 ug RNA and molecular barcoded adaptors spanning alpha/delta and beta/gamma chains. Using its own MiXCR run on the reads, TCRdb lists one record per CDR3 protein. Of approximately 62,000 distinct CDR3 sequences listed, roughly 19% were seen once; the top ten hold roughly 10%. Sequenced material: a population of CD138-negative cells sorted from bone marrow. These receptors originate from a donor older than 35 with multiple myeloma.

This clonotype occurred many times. The CDR3 region is CSARRIGQGVEETQYF. CDR3 DNA sequence: TGCAGTGCTAGACGGATCGGACAGGGGGTAGAAGAGACCCAGTACTTC. J is TRBJ2-5 and V is TRBV20-1; 10 nucleotides match TRBD1. CDR3 length: 16 residues. Germline CDR1 DFQATT, CDR2 SNEGSKA (reference sequence). Unmatched junction bases numbered 9, after V lost 2 bases and J lost 3 bases.

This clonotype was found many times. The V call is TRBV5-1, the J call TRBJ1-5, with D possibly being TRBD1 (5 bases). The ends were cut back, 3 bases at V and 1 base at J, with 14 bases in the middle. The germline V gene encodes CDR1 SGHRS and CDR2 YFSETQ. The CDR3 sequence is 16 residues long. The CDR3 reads CASSSGEGASNQPQHF. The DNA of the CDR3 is TGCGCCAGCAGCTCGGGGGAAGGGGCCAGCAATCAGCCCCAGCATTTT.

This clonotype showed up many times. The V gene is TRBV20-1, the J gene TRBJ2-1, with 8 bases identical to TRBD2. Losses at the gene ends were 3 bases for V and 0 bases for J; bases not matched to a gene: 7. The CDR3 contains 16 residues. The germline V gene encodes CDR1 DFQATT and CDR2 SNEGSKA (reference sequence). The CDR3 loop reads CSASPSGPSSYNEQFF. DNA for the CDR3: TGCAGTGCTAGCCCTAGCGGGCCCAGCTCCTACAATGAGCAGTTCTTC.

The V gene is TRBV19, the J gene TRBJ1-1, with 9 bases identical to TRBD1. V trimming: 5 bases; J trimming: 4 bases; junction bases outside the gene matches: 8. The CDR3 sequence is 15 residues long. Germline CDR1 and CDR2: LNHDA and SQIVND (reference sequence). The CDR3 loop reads CASSSNRGQSTEAFF. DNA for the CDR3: TGTGCCAGTAGTTCCAACAGGGGGCAGAGCACTGAAGCTTTCTTT.

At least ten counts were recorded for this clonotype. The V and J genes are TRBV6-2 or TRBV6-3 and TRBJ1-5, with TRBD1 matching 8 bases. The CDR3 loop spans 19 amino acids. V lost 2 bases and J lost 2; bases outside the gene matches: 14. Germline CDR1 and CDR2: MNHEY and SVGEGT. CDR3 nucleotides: TGTGCCAGCAGTTACACCCTACACTACCGGACAGGGCGCAATCAGCCCCAGCATTTT. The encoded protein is CASSYTLHYRTGRNQPQHF.

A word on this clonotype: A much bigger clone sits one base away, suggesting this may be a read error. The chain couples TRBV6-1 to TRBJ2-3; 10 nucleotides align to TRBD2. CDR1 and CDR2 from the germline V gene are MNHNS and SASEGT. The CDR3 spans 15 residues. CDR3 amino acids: CSSKRTSGGTDTQYF. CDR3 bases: TGTTCCAGCAAACGAACTAGCGGGGGCACAGATACGCAGTATTTT.

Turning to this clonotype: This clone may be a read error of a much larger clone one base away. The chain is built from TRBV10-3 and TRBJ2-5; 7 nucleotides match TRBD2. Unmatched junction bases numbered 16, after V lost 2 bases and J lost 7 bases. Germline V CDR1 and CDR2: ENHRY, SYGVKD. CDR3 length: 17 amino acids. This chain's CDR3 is CAISEGRGGAPRATQYF. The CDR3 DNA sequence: TGTGCCATCAGTGAGGGGCGCGGGGGTGCCCCCCGAGCGACCCAGTACTTC.

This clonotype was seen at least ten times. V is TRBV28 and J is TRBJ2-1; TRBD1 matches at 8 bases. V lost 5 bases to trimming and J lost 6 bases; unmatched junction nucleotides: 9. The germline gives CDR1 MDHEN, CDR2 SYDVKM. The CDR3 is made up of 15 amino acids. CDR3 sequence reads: CASSKGTGWGNEQFF. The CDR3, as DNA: TGTGCCAGCAGTAAAGGGACAGGTTGGGGCAATGAGCAGTTCTTC.